The entry below gives a single T cell receptor (beta chain) sequence along with its context. Its antigen is not identified. Samples with a second dose at about 4 or about 12 weeks were pooled together. TCRdb keeps only in-frame clones here, not all; method: immunoSEQ multiplex PCR. The repertoire has 40,000 to 50,000 clones, 88% of them found once; the top ten carry roughly 25%. The CDR3 totals 15 residues. Germline V CDR1 and CDR2: MNHNS, SASEGT. With 2 bases removed from V and 0 bases from J, the gap between germline ends came to 8 bases. This record belongs to a study of T cell responses to AZD1222 COVID-19 vaccine. Study outcomes and limitations: A reported finding is that nearly half of spike-specific TCRs target unmutated variant regions. After two AZD1222 doses, spike-specific TCR breadth and depth rose versus day 0. White British ancestry dominated among donors, who included more females, and clonal diversity was possibly underestimated.

The starting material was peripheral blood, obtained 28 days after the second AZD1222 dose. The clonotype was recovered from an adult who received the AZD1222 COVID-19 vaccine. The chain uses TRBV6-1 and TRBJ1-5; the D is unclear. CDR3 sequence (DNA): TGTGCCAGCAGTGAACAGACATATAGCAATCAGCCCCAGCATTTT. It encodes CASSEQTYSNQPQHF.